The 10 T cell receptor beta chains below were found in one sample sequenced in a study of blood T cell repertoires in COVID-19. The assay was immunoSEQ multiplex PCR, and TCRdb's table has in-frame clones only and misses some. The sample contains about 150,000 clones, roughly 87% of which appear only once. Sequencing was carried out using PBMCs or T cells enriched from blood (not recorded which). These receptors all come from a woman in her 50s who had recovered from COVID-19.

The V call is TRBV7-2, the J call TRBJ2-7, with TRBD1 matching 11 bases. This CDR3 is 15 amino acids long. Trimming took 4 bases from V and 7 from J; bases not matched to a gene: 9. Germline CDR1 and CDR2: SGHTA and FQGNSA. The CDR3 bases are TGTGCCAGCAGCTCACGAGGACAGGGGGCTGGTGAGCAGTACTTC. Translation gives CASSSRGQGAGEQYF.

This sequence joins TRBV6-5 and TRBJ1-1; possibly TRBD1 for D (6 bases). The V and J ends lost 6 bases and 0 bases respectively, with 11 bases between them. This CDR3 contains 14 residues. Germline assignment: CDR1 MNHEY and CDR2 SVGAGI. CDR3 in DNA: TGTGCCAGCAGCCGGACAGAGATGAACACTGAAGCTTTCTTT. Translating gives CASSRTEMNTEAFF.

The V and J genes are TRBV19 and TRBJ2-1; 7 bases line up with TRBD2. This CDR3 region has 13 residues. Looked up from germline, CDR1 is LNHDA and CDR2 is SQIVND (reference sequence). V was clipped by 3 bases and J by 10 bases; unmatched bases: 6. The CDR3 sequence: CASSISSGGEQFF. As DNA, the CDR3 is TGTGCCAGTAGTATTTCTAGCGGAGGAGAGCAGTTCTTC.

The CDR3 protein is CAIRRTAGDGDTQYF. The DNA for the CDR3 is TGTGCCATCAGGAGGACTGCAGGGGATGGTGATACGCAGTATTTT. The chain recombines TRBV10-3 with TRBJ2-3, with D perhaps matching TRBD1 (6 bases). The CDR3 totals 15 residues. Germline V CDR1 and CDR2: ENHRY, SYGVKD. Trimming cost V 6 bases and J 6 bases, with 19 bases left between them.

This rearrangement joins TRBV27 to TRBJ1-2; TRBD1 might be the D (6 bases). Germline V CDR1 and CDR2: MNHEY, SMNVEV (reference sequence). This CDR3 spans 14 amino acids. V dropped 6 bases and J dropped 2 bases, with 13 bases sitting between them. Written as DNA, the CDR3 is TGTGCCAGCAGCCCACTCCAGGGGAACTATGGCTACACCTTC. Translation: CASSPLQGNYGYTF.

In this sample, this clone turned up once. The V and J genes are TRBV24-1 and TRBJ2-7, with TRBD1 matching over 8 bases. The V gene end was trimmed by 4 bases and the J gene end by 5 bases; junction bases not matched to a gene: 3. CDR1 and CDR2 from the germline V gene are KGHDR and SFDVKD. The CDR3 extends over 13 amino acids. The CDR3 loop reads CATSEDRGDEQYF. Written as DNA, the CDR3 is TGTGCCACCAGTGAAGACAGGGGCGACGAGCAGTACTTC.

The chain is built from TRBV6-5 and TRBJ2-7; 8 bases agree with TRBD2. CDR3 length equals 15 residues. Germline assignment: CDR1 MNHEY and CDR2 SVGAGI. V was clipped by 0 bases and J by 0 bases; unmatched bases: 1. CDR3 loop: CASSYSSGSSYEQYF. The CDR3 DNA sequence: TGTGCCAGCAGTTACTCGAGCGGGAGCTCCTACGAGCAGTACTTC.

This chain connects TRBV27 to TRBJ2-7, with D perhaps TRBD2 (5 bases). V shed 7 bases and J shed 3 bases, with 13 bases lying between them. The CDR3 has 13 residues. Germline V lookup: CDR1 MNHEY, CDR2 SMNVEV (reference sequence). The CDR3 region is CASTRRAGYEQYF. The DNA for the CDR3 is TGTGCCAGCACTCGCCGGGCGGGCTACGAGCAGTACTTC.

This clone was counted only a few times. This sequence joins TRBV5-1 and TRBJ2-7; TRBD2 agrees at 16 bases. J lost 2 bases, V lost 4 bases, and 6 bases had no gene match. The CDR3 is 17 residues long. CDR1 and CDR2 from the germline V gene are SGHRS and YFSETQ. CDR3 protein: CASSSGTSGRATYEQYF. As DNA, the CDR3 is TGCGCCAGCAGCAGTGGGACTAGCGGGAGGGCAACCTACGAGCAGTACTTC.

This chain connects TRBV28 to TRBJ1-6; D ambiguous. V lost 7 bases, J lost 7 bases, and 14 bases lay in between. Per the germline V gene, CDR1 is MDHEN and CDR2 is SYDVKM. This CDR3 spans 14 amino acids. CDR3 loop: CASIQPAGNSPLHF. The CDR3 coding sequence is TGTGCCAGCATCCAGCCCGCGGGGAATTCACCCCTCCACTTT.